This TCR beta chain is drawn from a study of T cell changes during pregnancy in multiple sclerosis. This clone appeared a single time. Germline assignment: CDR1 SNHLY and CDR2 FYNNEI. After removal of 6 bases from V and 6 bases from J, the junction contained 2 bases not matched to a gene. This CDR3 is 13 amino acids long. Libraries were prepared by immunoSEQ multiplex PCR; TCRdb keeps only in-frame clonotypes and omits some of them. The sample consists of about 38,000 clones, roughly 93% of them appearing once. The chain uses TRBV2 and TRBJ1-5, with 10 bases identical to TRBD1. The source material was CD4+ T cells from peripheral blood mononuclear cells, sampled in the second trimester of pregnancy. This receptor was obtained from a female donor with multiple sclerosis, enrolled in a pregnancy study. The DNA for the CDR3 is TGTGCCAGCAGGGGACAGGGGTTTCAGCCCCAGCATTTT. Protein sequence: CASRGQGFQPQHF.